This T cell receptor (beta chain) emerged from a study of T cells in Graves' hyperthyroidism and ophthalmopathy. Findings and limits, study-wide: Appearing also in blood were most of the thyroid clonotypes expanded above 0.001. Stable hyperthyroidism was separated from ophthalmopathy by a model based on 13 V-J features.

This clonotype was seen at least ten times. The antigen is not known. Each diagnosis was grounded in clinical symptoms, serum thyroxine and TRAb, thyroid ultrasound, and orbital computed tomography. Amplification yielded TCR beta CDR3 regions, with RNA transcripts as the source. HTBI primers drove first-round RT-PCR of the TCR CDR3. TCRdb analysed the multiplex PCR reads with MiXCR anew, one entry per CDR3 protein. The sample has 200,000 to 300,000 distinct CDR3 sequences; approximately 24% are singletons. Sequencing was carried out using blood. The TCR sequence derives from a woman aged 40 to 55 with Graves' ophthalmopathy.

Written as DNA, the CDR3 is TGTGCCAGCAGTTCCGGGGCCAACACTGAAGCTTTCTTT. Protein: CASSSGANTEAFF. The V call is TRBV6-5, the J call TRBJ1-1, with D possibly being TRBD1 (5 bases). V lost 4 bases and J lost 2, with 8 bases in between. CDR1 is MNHEY, CDR2 SVGAGI, per germline. This CDR3 contains 13 residues.